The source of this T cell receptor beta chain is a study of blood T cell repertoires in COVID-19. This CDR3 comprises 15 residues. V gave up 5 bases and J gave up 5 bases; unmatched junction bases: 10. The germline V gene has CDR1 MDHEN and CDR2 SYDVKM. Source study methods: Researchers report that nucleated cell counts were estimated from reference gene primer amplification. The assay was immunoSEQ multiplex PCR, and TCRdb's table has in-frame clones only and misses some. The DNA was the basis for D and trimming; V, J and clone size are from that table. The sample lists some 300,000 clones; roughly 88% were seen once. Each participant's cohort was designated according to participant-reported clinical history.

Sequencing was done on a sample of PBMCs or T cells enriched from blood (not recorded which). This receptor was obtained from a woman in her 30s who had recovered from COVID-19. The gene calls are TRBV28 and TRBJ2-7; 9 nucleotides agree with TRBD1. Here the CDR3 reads CASSVTGTGPHEQYF. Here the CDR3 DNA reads TGTGCCAGCAGTGTGACCGGGACAGGGCCCCACGAGCAGTACTTC.